This T cell receptor beta chain derives from a study of CD8 T cells in ankylosing spondylitis. The study's findings and limits: It appeared that ankylosing spondylitis blood was characterized by a TCR beta motif of under ten highly homologous variants.

This clonotype showed up just a few times. Its antigen is as yet unknown. CDR3 length equals 15 residues. V was pared by 6 bases and J by 2 bases, with 15 bases between. Quantitative 5'-RACE with molecular barcodes produced the TCR beta libraries. Via MiXCR, TCRdb re-called the 5' RACE reads, giving one row per CDR3 protein. The table shows hundreds of thousands of distinct CDR3 sequences, with 8% to 9.5% occurring only once. The rearrangement uses TRBV12-3 or TRBV12-4 and TRBJ2-3; no clear D. The sequence came from a male donor with ankylosing spondylitis or in good health (not recorded which). The sample taken for sequencing was blood, either unsorted or a sorted T cell fraction (not recorded which). The CDR3 protein is CASRGTTLNTDTQYF. The CDR3 region has the DNA TGTGCCAGCAGGGGCACTACACTAAACACAGATACGCAGTATTTT.